One and the same sample provided the 24 T cell receptor beta chains below, sequenced in a study of blood T cell repertoires in COVID-19. Data came from immunoSEQ multiplex PCR; TCRdb stores just in-frame clones and leaves some out. The sample includes about 190,000 clones, roughly 73% of them seen just once. The specimen was peripheral blood. These TCRs come from a woman older than 75 with active or convalescent COVID-19.

The V call is TRBV5-1, the J call TRBJ2-3; D possibly corresponds to TRBD2 (5 bases). Trimming took off 0 bases at V and 3 bases at J, with 14 bases between the two ends. Germline V gene sequence: CDR1 SGHRS, CDR2 YFSETQ. The CDR3 length is 16 residues. The CDR3 DNA reads as TGCGCCAGCAGCTTGGCGGTTACTAGAGGAACAGATACGCAGTATTTT. Its protein product is CASSLAVTRGTDTQYF.

V usage is TRBV24-1 and J usage is TRBJ1-2, with D possibly matching TRBD1 (5 bases). CDR1 and CDR2 from the germline V gene are KGHDR and SFDVKD. The CDR3 is 13 residues long. Deletions cut 3 bases from V and 7 bases from J, with 11 bases between. The CDR3 here is CATSDPRGTGYTF. Written as DNA, the CDR3 is TGTGCCACCAGTGATCCAAGGGGTACTGGCTACACCTTC.

The chain joins TRBV6-2 or TRBV6-3 to TRBJ1-6; no clear D. The V and J ends lost 5 bases and 8 bases respectively, with 10 bases between them. The CDR3 extends over 13 amino acids. The germline V gene has CDR1 MNHEY and CDR2 SVGEGT. Written as DNA, the CDR3 is TGTGCCAGCAGTCTTTGGTCAGATTCACCCCTCCACTTT. This gives the protein CASSLWSDSPLHF.

This chain connects TRBV5-4 to TRBJ2-2; D not resolved. This CDR3 has 15 residues. V lost 2 bases to trimming and J lost 3 bases, with 11 bases between them. Germline CDR1 is SGHNT and CDR2 is YYREEE (reference sequence). CDR3 sequence reads: CASSFYSFDTGELFF. DNA of the CDR3: TGTGCCAGCAGCTTTTACAGTTTCGACACCGGGGAGCTGTTTTTT.

CDR3 bases: TGTGCCTGGGCTGGCTGGACAGGCCACCCGGAAGCTTTCTTT. It yields the protein CAWAGWTGHPEAFF. The chain carries TRBV30 and TRBJ1-1, with TRBD1 matching over 7 bases. The V segment lost 5 bases and the J segment 8 bases; nucleotides outside the gene matches: 14. Germline-derived CDR1 and CDR2 are GTSNPN and SVGIG (reference sequence). This CDR3 spans 14 amino acids.

CDR3 protein: CATSRMGSGEAFF. Here the CDR3 DNA reads TGTGCCACCAGCAGAATGGGCAGTGGTGAAGCTTTCTTT. The genes are TRBV15 and TRBJ1-1; D is undetermined. This CDR3 is 13 amino acids long. V was trimmed by 2 bases and J by 7 bases, leaving 11 bases between them. CDR1 is LNHNV, CDR2 YYDKDF, per germline (reference sequence). Complete variable domain (other parts from reference TRBV15 and TRBJ1-1): DAMVIQNPRYQVTQFGKPVTLSCSQTLNHNVMYWYQQKSSQAPKLLFHYYDKDFNNEADTPDNFQSRRPNTSFCFLDIRSPGLGDTAMYLCATSRMGSGEAFFGQGTRLTVV.

This chain connects TRBV27 to TRBJ2-1; D may be TRBD1 (6 bases). This CDR3 region has 14 residues. CDR1 and CDR2 (germline): MNHEY, SMNVEV (reference sequence). Trimming removed 6 bases from V and 10 bases from J, with 19 bases in between. This chain's CDR3 is CASSWGSGVAEQFF. CDR3 DNA: TGTGCCAGCAGCTGGGGATCAGGGGTAGCCGAGCAGTTCTTC.

The CDR3 sequence is CASSDWGSNEKLFF. CDR3 sequence (DNA): TGTGCCAGCAGCGACTGGGGCAGTAATGAAAAACTGTTTTTT. This sequence joins TRBV28 and TRBJ1-4; D perhaps matches TRBD1 (5 bases). Germline CDR1 reads MDHEN; CDR2 reads SYDVKM. The CDR3 runs 14 residues. The V and J ends lost 6 bases and 4 bases respectively, with 12 bases between them.

This chain joins TRBV20-1 and TRBJ1-2; 8 bases are shared with TRBD1. This CDR3 region has 11 residues. Per the germline V gene, CDR1 is DFQATT and CDR2 is SNEGSKA (reference sequence). J lost 5 bases, V lost 6 bases, and 2 bases had no gene match. CDR3: CSAGQGYGYTF. Written as DNA, the CDR3 is TGCAGTGCCGGACAGGGATATGGCTACACCTTC.

As regards this clone: Since a much larger clone is just one base distant, this may be a read error. The genes are TRBV14 and TRBJ1-2, with 9 bases fitting TRBD1. Trimming at V came to 3 bases and at J to 4 bases, leaving 3 bases not matched to a gene. The CDR3 consists of 14 residues. Germline CDR1 reads SGHDN; CDR2 reads FVKESK. The CDR3 nucleotides read TGTGCCAGCAGCCAGGACAGGGGAGGCTATGGCTACACCTTC. Its translation is CASSQDRGGYGYTF. Variable domain in full (rest from reference TRBV14 and TRBJ1-2): EAGVTQFPSHSVIEKGQTVTLRCDPISGHDNLYWYRRVMGKEIKFLLHFVKESKQDESGMPNNRFLAERTGGTYSTLKVQPAELEDSGVYFCASSQDRGGYGYTFGSGTRLTVV.

V gene TRBV2 combines with J gene TRBJ2-5; 9 bases are shared with TRBD2. Germline V gene lookup returns CDR1 SNHLY and CDR2 FYNNEI. V lost 6 bases and J lost 0; bases outside the gene matches: 11. The CDR3 is 17 residues long. Written as DNA, the CDR3 is TGTGCCAGCAGGGGGCTTCCTAGCGGGGTGTACCAAGAGACCCAGTACTTC. It codes for CASRGLPSGVYQETQYF.

This clone was counted once. CDR3 bases: TGTGCCAGCAGCGAGCATCACCATGCTGGAGGGGAGGGGCGGGCGTCCACTTCACCCCTCCACTTT. Protein product: CASSEHHHAGGEGRASTSPLHF. The rearrangement uses TRBV21-1 and TRBJ1-6. TRBV21-1 is a documented pseudogene. The CDR3 spans 22 residues.

This clone was seen a single time. The V gene is TRBV6-5, the J gene TRBJ1-1; 11 bases line up with TRBD1. In germline, CDR1 is MNHEY, CDR2 SVGAGI. This CDR3 comprises 14 residues. Unmatched junction bases numbered 8, after V lost 8 bases and J lost 6 bases. CDR3 loop: CASSRDRGLPEAFF. CDR3 nucleotide sequence: TGTGCCAGCTCGCGGGACAGGGGGTTGCCTGAAGCTTTCTTT.

This clone was seen a few times. The chain has TRBV4-1 and TRBJ2-7, with 9 bases identical to TRBD1. The CDR3 consists of 15 residues. Germline loops: CDR1 MGHRA, CDR2 YSYEKL. With 1 base clipped from V and 4 bases from J, the junction kept 5 bases outside the gene matches. CDR3 amino acids: CASSQVLGQGYEQYF. DNA of the CDR3: TGCGCCAGCAGCCAAGTCCTCGGACAGGGGTACGAGCAGTACTTC.

This clone was seen only a few times. The chain is built from TRBV5-1 and TRBJ2-3, with 9 bases that match TRBD1. J gave up 3 bases and V 4 bases, and 3 bases lay outside the gene matches. The CDR3 has 14 residues. CDR1 SGHRS and CDR2 YFSETQ come from the germline V gene. The CDR3 region is CASSEGTGTDTQYF. CDR3 DNA: TGCGCCAGCAGCGAAGGGACAGGGACAGATACGCAGTATTTT.

The V and J genes are TRBV19 and TRBJ2-2; tentatively, D is TRBD1 (6 bases). Germline CDR1 and CDR2: LNHDA and SQIVND (reference sequence). This CDR3 is built from 17 residues. Trimming shortened V by 4 bases and J by 4 bases, and 19 bases separated the two germline ends. The DNA for the CDR3 is TGTGCCAGTAGTACCCCCCTTAACAGGGTGCGCACCGGGGAGCTGTTTTTT. It encodes CASSTPLNRVRTGELFF. The entire variable domain, with the rest obtained from reference TRBV19 and TRBJ2-2, is as follows: DGGITQSPKYLFRKEGQNVTLSCEQNLNHDAMYWYRQDPGQGLRLIYYSQIVNDFQKGDIAEGYSVSREKKESFPLTVTSAQKNPTAFYLCASSTPLNRVRTGELFFGEGSRLTVL.

This chain uses TRBV7-6 with TRBJ2-5, with 14 positions matching TRBD2. CDR3 length equals 16 residues. Trimming removed 5 bases from V and 1 base from J; junction bases left unmatched: 3. The germline gives CDR1 SGHVS, CDR2 FNYEAQ. Here the CDR3 DNA reads TGTGCCAGCAGCGTGACTAGCGGGGGGGCCCAAGAGACCCAGTACTTC. Amino acid sequence: CASSVTSGGAQETQYF. Supplemented by reference TRBV7-6 and TRBJ2-5, the full variable domain reads GAGVSQSPRYKVTKRGQDVALRCDPISGHVSLYWYRQALGQGPEFLTYFNYEAQQDKSGLPNDRFSAERPEGSISTLTIQRTEQRDSAMYRCASSVTSGGAQETQYFGPGTRLLVL.

This clone has more than one count but fewer than ten. The rearrangement uses TRBV5-6 and TRBJ2-3, with a possible D match to TRBD1 (6 bases). Trimming stripped 0 bases from V and 1 base from J, with 9 bases between. This CDR3 is 15 amino acids long. Germline V gene lookup returns CDR1 SGHDT and CDR2 YYEEEE. The CDR3 DNA is TGTGCCAGCAGCTTGGCCGCAGGGGGCACAGATACGCAGTATTTT. Translating gives CASSLAAGGTDTQYF. The variable domain in full, with the rest retrieved from reference TRBV5-6 and TRBJ2-3, is DAGVTQSPTHLIKTRGQQVTLRCSPKSGHDTVSWYQQALGQGPQFIFQYYEEEERQRGNFPDRFSGHQFPNYSSELNVNALLLGDSALYLCASSLAAGGTDTQYFGPGTRLTVL.

This clone has at least ten counts. This CDR3 is also generated by other DNA sequences in the sample. The CDR3 DNA reads as TGTGCCAGCAGCTTTACAGGCTGGAGTACTGAAGCTTTCTTT. It specifies CASSFTGWSTEAFF. The V call is TRBV7-2, the J call TRBJ1-1, with a weak D call TRBD1 (5 bases). CDR3 size: 14 residues. Germline V lookup: CDR1 SGHTA, CDR2 FQGNSA. V lost 3 bases and J 5 bases, leaving 13 bases between the germline ends.

CDR3 in DNA: TGCGCCAGCCACCCGGGACAGGGGCTCAATGAGCAGTTCTTC. It encodes CASHPGQGLNEQFF. This chain links TRBV5-1 with TRBJ2-1, with TRBD1 identical over 10 bases. Germline CDR1 and CDR2: SGHRS and YFSETQ. This CDR3 spans 14 amino acids. The ends lost 7 bases at V and 6 bases at J; junction bases unmatched: 7.

CDR3 sequence (DNA): TGCAGCGGCGAGGCTGGCACCAACACAGATACGCAGTATTTT. Translating it yields CSGEAGTNTDTQYF. The J gene is TRBJ2-3, the V gene TRBV29-1, with unresolved D. CDR3 length: 14 residues. Germline-derived CDR1 and CDR2 are SQVTM and ANQGSEA. The germline V and J ends were trimmed by 7 bases and 2 bases, with 16 bases remaining between them.

In its sample, this clone was seen once. The chain employs TRBV11-2 and TRBJ2-7, with D unresolved. The germline V gene encodes CDR1 SGHAT and CDR2 FQNNGV. The CDR3 length is 14 residues. V gave up 1 base and J gave up 0 bases, with 7 bases separating them. CDR3 bases: TGTGCCAGCAGCTTAGGAGCAGGCTCCTACGAGCAGTACTTC. Translation: CASSLGAGSYEQYF. Based on the CDR3 plus reference TRBV11-2 and TRBJ2-7, the full variable domain is EAGVAQSPRYKIIEKRQSVAFWCNPISGHATLYWYQQILGQGPKLLIQFQNNGVVDDSQLPKDRFSAERLKGVDSTLKIQPAKLEDSAVYLCASSLGAGSYEQYFGPGTRLTVT.

CDR3 amino acids: CASNEGKTENSPLHF. As DNA, the CDR3 is TGCGCCAGCAACGAGGGCAAGACGGAGAATTCACCCCTCCACTTT. This sequence joins TRBV5-1 and TRBJ1-6; the D is unclear. Germline-derived CDR1 and CDR2 are SGHRS and YFSETQ. CDR3 size: 15 residues. The germline V and J ends were trimmed by 6 bases and 7 bases, with 17 bases remaining between them.

The gene calls are TRBV19 and TRBJ2-7; tentative D call: TRBD2 (5 bases). Germline CDR1 and CDR2: LNHDA and SQIVND (reference sequence). Trimming pared 3 bases from V and 2 bases from J, leaving 11 bases between. The CDR3 extends over 14 amino acids. As DNA, the CDR3 is TGTGCCAGTAGTATGCGATCCGGGGCCTACGAGCAGTACTTC. Its translation: CASSMRSGAYEQYF.